This T cell receptor beta chain was identified during a study of T cell responses to AZD1222 COVID-19 vaccine. The study's findings and limits: After the peak T cell response, and only then, were repertoires sampled.

As concerns this clone: Its specificity is unknown.

V lost 2 bases and J lost 8; bases outside the gene matches: 12. The CDR3 contains 18 residues. Per the germline V gene, CDR1 is SGHKS and CDR2 is YYEKEE (reference sequence). Sequenced by immunoSEQ multiplex PCR; TCRdb stores in-frame clones only, minus some. The sample records about 130,000 clones, 70% to 90% being singletons. Sample: peripheral blood, taken on day 0 of AZD1222 vaccination. The chain carries TRBV5-5 and TRBJ1-6; 11 positions agree with TRBD1. The source is an adult in good health. This CDR3 reads CASSFGTGGRFEDSPLHF. The CDR3 coding sequence is TGTGCCAGCAGCTTTGGGACAGGGGGGAGATTCGAAGATTCACCCCTCCACTTT. Complete variable domain (other parts from reference TRBV5-5 and TRBJ1-6): DAGVTQSPTHLIKTRGQQVTLRCSPISGHKSVSWYQQVLGQGPQFIFQYYEKEERGRGNFPDRFSARQFPNYSSELNVNALLLGDSALYLCASSFGTGGRFEDSPLHFGNGTRLTVT.